This T cell receptor beta chain was sequenced during a study of graft-versus-host responses after intestinal transplantation. Study details: Uniformly, recipients were administered anti-thymocyte globulin induction with subsequent tacrolimus and steroids for three to four years. The study, taken as a whole, reports: Present in recipient marrow, GvH clones included some that appeared first in ileum or blood.

TCRdb keeps only in-frame clones here, not all; method: immunoSEQ multiplex PCR. The sample records around 21,000 clones, about 33% being singletons. Irradiated, violet-dye-labeled stimulators (around 200,000) were plated alongside around 200,000 CFSE-labeled responders. Following the reaction, CD3+CD4+ and CD3+CD8+ responders that were proliferating and CFSE-low underwent sorting. Germline values: CDR1 KGHSH, CDR2 LQKENI. The V and J ends lost 2 bases and 0 bases respectively, with 7 bases between them. The CDR3 contains 15 residues. The starting material was alloreactive CD8+ T cells from a mixed lymphocyte reaction culture, obtained before intestinal transplant. As to subset: CFSE-low proliferating T cells sorted from approximately six-day pre-transplant mixed lymphocyte reaction (GvH or HvG direction). V gene TRBV18 combines with J gene TRBJ2-2; D is unresolved. The sequence was collected from a human patient who received an intestinal transplant. The chain's CDR3 is CASSPEAANTGELFF. CDR3 bases: TGTGCCAGCTCACCAGAGGCAGCGAACACCGGGGAGCTGTTTTTT.